These T cell receptor beta chains were read from a single sample in a study of cytomegalovirus exposure and HLA in healthy donors. The method was immunoSEQ multiplex PCR; TCRdb's version includes in-frame clones alone and lacks a portion of them. The repertoire consists of roughly 120,000 clones, with over 65% occurring once and the leading ten covering roughly 2%. Input material: PBMCs. The receptors were sampled from a man aged 45-65 years in good health and CMV-seronegative. The CDR3 runs from the conserved cysteine through the conserved F or W. D genes are given only for firm matches. Size values are once, few and many counts, or a class for expanded clones, and some rows have none.

d_call j_call v_call clone_size cdr3_aa cdr3_nt
- TRBJ2-2 TRBV10-2 - CASSAETGDANTGELFF TGCGCCAGCAGTGCGGAGACGGGTGACGCGAACACCGGGGAGCTGTTTTTT
TRBD1 TRBJ2-2 TRBV5-6 - CASIRGQGSGELFF TGTGCCAGCATCCGAGGACAGGGTTCCGGGGAGCTGTTTTTT
TRBD2 TRBJ2-1 TRBV4-2 - CASSQELASGGPWSSYNEQFF TGTGCCAGCAGCCAAGAGTTGGCTAGCGGGGGGCCCTGGAGCTCCTACAATGAGCAGTTCTTC
- TRBJ1-2 TRBV5-1 - CASSPTGLRNGYTF TGCGCCAGCAGCCCCACAGGGCTGCGGAATGGCTACACCTTC
- TRBJ2-5 TRBV2 few CASTMGLRETQYF TGTGCCAGCACTATGGGGCTCCGGGAGACCCAGTACTTC
TRBD1 TRBJ2-2 TRBV2 - CASSTGVTGELFF TGTGCCAGCAGCACAGGGGTCACCGGGGAGCTGTTTTTT
- TRBJ2-5 TRBV7-8 - CASSLAYREKWETQYF TGTGCCAGCAGCTTAGCATACAGGGAAAAGTGGGAGACCCAGTACTTC
- TRBJ1-4 TRBV5-1 few CASSLQRAGPNEKLFF TGCGCCAGCAGCTTGCAAAGGGCAGGGCCAAATGAAAAACTGTTTTTT
TRBD2 TRBJ2-5 TRBV9 - CASSVSGGAGETQYF TGTGCCAGCAGCGTTAGCGGGGGGGCCGGAGAGACCCAGTACTTC
TRBD1 TRBJ2-1 TRBV6-1 - CASSEVAGTGHNEQFF TGTGCCAGCAGTGAAGTCGCCGGGACAGGGCACAATGAGCAGTTCTTC
TRBD1 TRBJ1-5 TRBV19 - CASSIHRQGRNQPQHF TGTGCCAGTAGTATCCACCGACAGGGCCGCAATCAGCCCCAGCATTTT
TRBD1 TRBJ2-1 TRBV12-5 few CASGLATGTGEDNEQFF TGTGCTAGTGGTTTGGCAACCGGGACAGGGGAGGACAATGAGCAGTTCTTC
TRBD1 TRBJ2-2 TRBV28 - CASSFTRGLVFNTGELFF TGTGCCAGCAGTTTCACGAGGGGGCTAGTCTTTAACACCGGGGAGCTGTTTTTT
- TRBJ2-5 TRBV27 few CASSPREGGEETQYF TGTGCCAGCAGTCCGAGGGAGGGGGGGGAAGAGACCCAGTACTTC
TRBD2 TRBJ2-2 TRBV5-1 - CASRPTSGNTGELFF TGCGCCAGCAGACCGACTAGCGGGAACACCGGGGAGCTGTTTTTT
TRBD1 TRBJ2-7 TRBV7-7 - CASSLGQGGEQYF TGTGCCAGCAGTTTAGGACAGGGTGGCGAGCAGTACTTC
- TRBJ1-1 TRBV5-1 few CASSSPRGRLLAADEAFF TGCGCCAGCAGCTCCCCGCGGGGGCGCTTGCTGGCGGCGGATGAAGCTTTCTTT
TRBD2 TRBJ2-5 TRBV18 - CASSPQPLAAQETQYF TGTGCCAGCTCACCACAACCACTAGCGGCCCAAGAGACCCAGTACTTC
- TRBJ2-3 TRBV7-8 once CASSFRTGGGTDTQYF TGTGCCAGCAGCTTCAGAACAGGGGGAGGGACAGATACGCAGTATTTT
- TRBJ1-3 TRBV2 - CASSEGEGSGGNTIYF TGTGCCAGCAGTGAAGGGGAAGGGTCGGGAGGAAACACCATATATTTT
- TRBJ1-4 TRBV4-1 few CASSLPWGRVGVAADEKLFF TGCGCCAGCAGCCTTCCCTGGGGGAGGGTCGGTGTGGCGGCGGATGAAAAACTGTTTTTT
- TRBJ1-5 TRBV10-1 - CASSPSGNQPQHF TGCGCCAGCAGCCCTAGCGGCAATCAGCCCCAGCATTTT
TRBD1 TRBJ1-2 TRBV28 - CASSFRQGAGYTF TGTGCCAGCAGTTTCCGGCAGGGGGCTGGCTACACCTTC
- TRBJ2-6 TRBV11-2 - CASSFPVHYSGANVLTF TGTGCCAGCAGCTTTCCGGTCCACTACTCTGGGGCCAACGTCCTGACTTTC
TRBD2 TRBJ2-3 TRBV5-1 - CASSLDGSGGLSDTQYF TGCGCCAGCAGCTTGGATGGTAGCGGGGGATTATCAGATACGCAGTATTTT
- TRBJ2-3 TRBV7-9 - CSSGGRQDTQYF TGTTCCAGCGGAGGACGGCAAGATACGCAGTATTTT
TRBD2 TRBJ2-2 TRBV7-6 - CASNLAGGQVGELFF TGTGCCAGCAACCTAGCGGGGGGGCAGGTCGGGGAGCTGTTTTTT
- TRBJ1-2 TRBV4-1 once CASSQDPGLFGAHGYTF TGCGCCAGCAGCCAAGATCCGGGACTATTTGGGGCGCATGGCTACACCTTC
TRBD1 TRBJ2-6 TRBV6-4 - CARPGQEASGANVLTF TGTGCCAGGCCGGGACAGGAGGCGTCTGGGGCCAACGTCCTGACTTTC
- TRBJ1-4 TRBV6-5 - CASSYRARGEKLFF TGTGCCAGCAGTTACAGGGCTCGAGGGGAAAAACTGTTTTTT
- TRBJ1-2 TRBV11-2 - CASSWTGGYTF TGTGCCAGCAGCTGGACGGGAGGCTACACCTTC
- TRBJ1-1 TRBV6-4 - CARHREKGAEAFF TGTGCCAGACACAGGGAGAAGGGCGCTGAAGCTTTCTTT
- TRBJ1-6 TRBV11-2 - CASSLDGAEDSPLHF TGTGCCAGCAGCTTAGATGGGGCAGAGGATTCACCCCTCCACTTT
- TRBJ1-3 TRBV28 once CASTPPGDGNTIYF TGTGCCAGCACCCCCCCAGGGGACGGAAACACCATATATTTT
- TRBJ2-1 TRBV5-4 - CASSSHPGDNYNEQFF TGTGCCAGCAGCTCGCACCCCGGGGACAACTACAATGAGCAGTTCTTC
- TRBJ1-1 TRBV5-1 - CASSLDRGKNTEAFF TGCGCCAGCAGCTTGGATCGGGGGAAGAACACTGAAGCTTTCTTT
- TRBJ2-3 TRBV28 - CASSFTAVDTQYF TGTGCCAGCAGTTTTACAGCTGTGGATACGCAGTATTTT
TRBD1 TRBJ1-1 TRBV6-5 once CASSYGQGTEAFF TGTGCCAGCAGTTACGGACAGGGAACTGAAGCTTTCTTT
- TRBJ1-2 TRBV5-1 - CASSLEQGAPYYGYTF TGCGCCAGCAGCTTGGAACAGGGAGCCCCTTACTATGGCTACACCTTC
TRBD2 TRBJ2-1 TRBV6-5 - CASSRLAGNEQFF TGTGCCAGCAGTCGACTAGCTGGCAATGAGCAGTTCTTC
- TRBJ2-5 TRBV15 - CATSSLTGGLEGTQYF TGTGCCACCAGCAGCCTGACGGGGGGCCTTGAGGGTACACAGTACTTC
- TRBJ1-2 TRBV6-1 few CASSQMRSPPHTF TGTGCCAGCAGTCAAATGAGGTCACCTCCCCACACCTTC
- TRBJ1-4 TRBV12-5 - CASGPPGAGPNEKLFF TGTGCTAGTGGACCTCCTGGGGCGGGACCTAATGAAAAACTGTTTTTT
- TRBJ2-2 TRBV5-4 - CASSLGLVGGELFF TGTGCCAGCAGCTTGGGACTAGTCGGCGGGGAGCTGTTTTTT
- TRBJ2-1 TRBV29-1 - CSAGGNEQFF TGCAGCGCCGGTGGTAATGAGCAGTTCTTC
TRBD1 TRBJ1-6 TRBV5-5 - CASSLFGQESSPLHF TGTGCCAGCAGCTTGTTTGGACAGGAGTCATCACCCCTCCACTTT
TRBD2 TRBJ2-1 TRBV6-6 - CASARGSSYNEQFF TGTGCCAGCGCGCGGGGGAGCTCCTACAATGAGCAGTTCTTC
- TRBJ2-3 TRBV19 - CASSGGLPSTDTQYF TGTGCCAGTAGCGGGGGGCTCCCAAGCACAGATACGCAGTATTTT
- TRBJ1-5 TRBV5-8 - CASSWGRGQPQHF TGTGCCAGCAGCTGGGGCAGGGGTCAGCCCCAGCATTTT
TRBD1 TRBJ2-3 TRBV28 - CASTDLRDRVPDTQYF TGTGCCAGCACCGACCTCCGGGACAGGGTCCCAGATACGCAGTATTTT
TRBD1 TRBJ1-2 TRBV2 once CASRGSTGGFYGYTF TGTGCCAGCAGGGGTTCGACAGGGGGGTTCTATGGCTACACCTTC
TRBD1 TRBJ1-4 TRBV19 - CASTPDRGREKLFF TGTGCCAGTACCCCGGACAGGGGGCGTGAAAAACTGTTTTTT
- TRBJ1-1 TRBV7-8 - CASSLEGGRAFF TGTGCCAGCAGCTTAGAGGGAGGCAGAGCTTTCTTT